The clone carrying this T cell receptor (beta chain) was picked up one time. The data originate from a study of cytomegalovirus exposure and HLA in healthy donors. Only in-frame clones appear in the TCRdb table, and some are missing; sequencing was by immunoSEQ multiplex PCR. The sample holds some 40,000 clones, 80% to 95% seen once. Germline CDR1 is LNHDA and CDR2 is SQIVND (reference sequence). The CDR3 totals 15 residues. V was pared by 5 bases and J by 1 base, with 12 bases between. This sequence was found in a man aged 18 to 29 in good health and CMV-seronegative. Sample: PBMCs. This chain joins TRBV19 and TRBJ2-1; TRBD2 might be the D (5 bases). Here the CDR3 reads CASSAEGLSYNEQFF. CDR3 coding DNA: TGTGCCAGTAGTGCCGAGGGTTTATCCTACAATGAGCAGTTCTTC.